Listed here are 6 T cell receptor beta chains from one sample, sequenced in a study of preoperative IRX-2 immunotherapy in early breast cancer. Treatment specified: preoperative locoregional IRX-2 cytokine immunotherapy. Clones were sequenced by immunoSEQ multiplex PCR, and TCRdb holds only the in-frame ones, with some missing. The profile shows around 34,000 clones, around 86% of them singletons. Sequencing used lymph node tissue, obtained from a patient treated with IRX-2 immunotherapy. These receptors were taken from a human donor with breast cancer.

Details on this clone: The DNA contains a base that is ambiguous or unread; its residue becomes X. The gene calls are TRBV18 and TRBJ1-1; possible D gene TRBD1, 5 bases. CDR1 is KGHSH and CDR2 is LQKENI in the germline V gene. This CDR3 is 13 amino acids long. V shed 3 bases and J shed 1 base, with 6 bases lying between them. The CDR3 region has the DNA TGTGCCAGCTCACCWCAGGGGAACACTGAAGCTTTCTTT. As protein: CASSXQGNTEAFF. The full CDR3 is CASSPQGNTEAFF.

A single count supports this clone. This rearrangement joins TRBV28 to TRBJ2-1; 9 nucleotides match TRBD2. V lost 4 bases and J lost 9; bases outside the gene matches: 16. Germline V gene lookup returns CDR1 MDHEN and CDR2 SYDVKM. The CDR3 is 17 amino acids. The CDR3 is CASSWSSGSMFVGEQFF. The CDR3 DNA is TGTGCCAGCAGTTGGAGTAGCGGGAGCATGTTTGTGGGTGAGCAGTTCTTC.

This sequence joins TRBV18 and TRBJ2-7; unclear D gene. Deletions cut 2 bases from V and 4 bases from J, with 15 bases between. In germline, CDR1 is KGHSH, CDR2 LQKENI. The CDR3 covers 15 residues. The CDR3 spells CASSPSQVRGYEQYF. CDR3 nucleotide sequence: TGTGCCAGCTCACCAAGTCAAGTCAGAGGATACGAGCAGTACTTC. Complete variable domain (other parts from reference TRBV18 and TRBJ2-7): NAGVMQNPRHLVRRRGQEARLRCSPMKGHSHVYWYRQLPEEGLKFMVYLQKENIIDESGMPKERFSAEFPKEGPSILRIQQVVRGDSAAYFCASSPSQVRGYEQYFGPGTRLTVT.

The V call is TRBV19, the J call TRBJ1-4; D is possibly TRBD1 (5 bases). Trimming removed 3 bases at V and 10 bases at J, with 15 bases between. The CDR3 is 14 residues long. Germline CDR1 is LNHDA and CDR2 is SQIVND (reference sequence). The CDR3 sequence is CASSMGGMLGKLFF. The CDR3 DNA follows: TGTGCCAGTAGTATGGGGGGGATGCTTGGAAAACTGTTTTTT. The full variable domain, its missing parts supplied by reference TRBV19 and TRBJ1-4, is DGGITQSPKYLFRKEGQNVTLSCEQNLNHDAMYWYRQDPGQGLRLIYYSQIVNDFQKGDIAEGYSVSREKKESFPLTVTSAQKNPTAFYLCASSMGGMLGKLFFGSGTQLSVL.

V gene TRBV6-8 combines with J gene TRBJ2-3; D possibly corresponds to TRBD1 (6 bases). CDR1 MNHGY and CDR2 SAAAGT come from the germline V gene. This CDR3 has 12 residues. V lost 11 bases to trimming and J lost 1 base, with 10 bases between them. The CDR3 region has the DNA TGTGCCGCCCGACAGGGCACAGATACGCAGTATTTT. Translating it yields CAARQGTDTQYF.

The chain joins TRBV19 to TRBJ1-4; 7 bases fit TRBD1. The CDR3 contains 13 residues. V dropped 5 bases and J dropped 7; count of bases not matched to a gene: 4. The V gene's germline CDR1 is LNHDA and CDR2 SQIVND (reference sequence). The CDR3 region is CASSLDRVEKLFF. Here the CDR3 DNA reads TGTGCCAGTAGTCTCGACAGGGTTGAAAAACTGTTTTTT.